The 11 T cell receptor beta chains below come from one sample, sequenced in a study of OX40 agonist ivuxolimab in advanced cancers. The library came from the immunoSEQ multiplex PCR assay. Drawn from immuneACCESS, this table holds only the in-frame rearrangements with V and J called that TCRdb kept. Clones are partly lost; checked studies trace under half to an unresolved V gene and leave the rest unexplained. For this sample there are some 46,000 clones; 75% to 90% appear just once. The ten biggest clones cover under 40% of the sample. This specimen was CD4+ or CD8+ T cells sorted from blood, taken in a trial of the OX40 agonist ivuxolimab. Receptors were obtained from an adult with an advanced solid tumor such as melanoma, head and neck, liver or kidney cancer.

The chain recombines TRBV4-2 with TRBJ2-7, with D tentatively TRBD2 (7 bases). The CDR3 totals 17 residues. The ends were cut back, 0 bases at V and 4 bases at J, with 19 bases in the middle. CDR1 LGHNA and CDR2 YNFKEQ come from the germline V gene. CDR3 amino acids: CASSQDRGRASGYEQYF. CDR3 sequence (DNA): TGTGCCAGCAGCCAAGATCGGGGGCGGGCTAGCGGTTACGAGCAGTACTTC.

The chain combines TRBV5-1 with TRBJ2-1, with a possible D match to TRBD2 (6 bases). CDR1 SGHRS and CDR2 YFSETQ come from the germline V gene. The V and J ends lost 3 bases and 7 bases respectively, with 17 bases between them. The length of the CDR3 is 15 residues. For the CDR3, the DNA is TGCGCCAGCAGCTGGGGACTTACCGGAAGGAATGAGCAGTTCTTC. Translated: CASSWGLTGRNEQFF.

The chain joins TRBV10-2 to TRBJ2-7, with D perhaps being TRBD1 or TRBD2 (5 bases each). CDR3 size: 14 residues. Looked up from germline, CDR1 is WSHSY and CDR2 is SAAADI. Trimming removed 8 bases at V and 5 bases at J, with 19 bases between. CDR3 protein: CASHKLGVDHEQYF. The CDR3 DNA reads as TGCGCCAGCCACAAATTGGGGGTTGACCACGAGCAGTACTTC.

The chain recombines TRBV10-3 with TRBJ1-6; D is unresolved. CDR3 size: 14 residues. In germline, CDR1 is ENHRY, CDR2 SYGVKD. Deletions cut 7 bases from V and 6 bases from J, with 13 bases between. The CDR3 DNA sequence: TGTGCCATCACTATAGACCCCACTAATTCACCCCTCCACTTT. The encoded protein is CAITIDPTNSPLHF.

The CDR3: CASSIGGGYTGELFF. The CDR3 DNA follows: TGTGCCAGTAGTATTGGCGGGGGGTACACCGGGGAGCTGTTTTTT. The gene calls are TRBV19 and TRBJ2-2, with 8 bases that match TRBD2. The CDR3 sequence is 15 residues long. J was trimmed by 3 bases and V by 3 bases; bases with no gene match: 3. The germline gives CDR1 LNHDA, CDR2 SQIVND (reference sequence).

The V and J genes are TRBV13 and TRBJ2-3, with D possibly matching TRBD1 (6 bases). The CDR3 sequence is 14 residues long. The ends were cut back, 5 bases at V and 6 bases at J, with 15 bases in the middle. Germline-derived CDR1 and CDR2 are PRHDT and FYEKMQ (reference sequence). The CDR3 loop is CASSNRQASDTQYF. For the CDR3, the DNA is TGTGCCAGCAGCAACCGACAGGCCTCGGATACGCAGTATTTT. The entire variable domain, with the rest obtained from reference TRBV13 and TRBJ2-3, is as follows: AAGVIQSPRHLIKEKRETATLKCYPIPRHDTVYWYQQGPGQDPQFLISFYEKMQSDKGSIPDRFSAQQFSDYHSELNMSSLELGDSALYFCASSNRQASDTQYFGPGTRLTVL.

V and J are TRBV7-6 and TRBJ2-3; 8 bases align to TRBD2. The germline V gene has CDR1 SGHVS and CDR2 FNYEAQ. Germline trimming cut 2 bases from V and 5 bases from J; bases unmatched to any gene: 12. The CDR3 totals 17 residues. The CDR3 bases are TGTGCCAGCAGCTTACCCCACTCCGGGGGGGTTGGAGATACGCAGTATTTT. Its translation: CASSLPHSGGVGDTQYF.

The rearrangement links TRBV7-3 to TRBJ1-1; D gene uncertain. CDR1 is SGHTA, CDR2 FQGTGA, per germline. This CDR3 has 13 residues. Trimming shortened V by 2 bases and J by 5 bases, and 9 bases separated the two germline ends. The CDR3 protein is CASSLGLQTEAFF. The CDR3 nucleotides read TGTGCCAGCAGCTTAGGCCTCCAAACTGAAGCTTTCTTT.

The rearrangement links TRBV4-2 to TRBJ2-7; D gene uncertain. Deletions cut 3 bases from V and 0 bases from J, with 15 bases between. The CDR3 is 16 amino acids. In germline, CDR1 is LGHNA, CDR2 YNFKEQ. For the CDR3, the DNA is TGTGCCAGCAGCCAGTCCCGGAGCCAGAGCTCCTACGAGCAGTACTTC. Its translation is CASSQSRSQSSYEQYF.

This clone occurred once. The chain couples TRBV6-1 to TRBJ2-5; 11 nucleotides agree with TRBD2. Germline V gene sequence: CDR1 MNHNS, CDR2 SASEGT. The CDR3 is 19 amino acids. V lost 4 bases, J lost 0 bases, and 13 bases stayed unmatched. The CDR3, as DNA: TGTGCCAGCAGTGTGAGCAAGACTAGCGGGATCCCGTACCAAGAGACCCAGTACTTC. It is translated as CASSVSKTSGIPYQETQYF.

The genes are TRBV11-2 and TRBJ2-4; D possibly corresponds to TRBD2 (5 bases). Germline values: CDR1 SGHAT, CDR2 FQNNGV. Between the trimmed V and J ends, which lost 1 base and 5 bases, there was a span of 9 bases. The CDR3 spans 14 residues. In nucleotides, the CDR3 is TGTGCCAGCAGCTTAGCCGGGATGCAAAACATTCAGTACTTC. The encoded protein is CASSLAGMQNIQYF.